The next 32 T cell receptor beta chains were all read from a single sample in a study of liver allograft versus peripheral blood T cells. Overall study context: T cell receptor repertoires in transplanted livers were compared with those in recipients' peripheral blood.

TCRdb reprocessed the reads via MiXCR and lists one record per CDR3 protein. This table holds about 13,000 distinct CDR3 sequences, less than 20% found once. The receptor source for this set is a human patient who had a liver transplant. T cells may partly derive from the graft donor.

The V call is TRBV11-2, the J call TRBJ2-7; 7 positions agree with TRBD2. The CDR3 extends over 13 amino acids. Germline V gene data show CDR1 as SGHAT and CDR2 as FQNNGV. V dropped 2 bases and J dropped 5; count of bases not matched to a gene: 3. The CDR3 sequence: CASSLTGGHEQYF. In nucleotides, the CDR3 is TGTGCCAGCAGCTTAACGGGGGGACACGAGCAGTACTTC. Drawing the rest from reference TRBV11-2 and TRBJ2-7, the complete variable domain is EAGVAQSPRYKIIEKRQSVAFWCNPISGHATLYWYQQILGQGPKLLIQFQNNGVVDDSQLPKDRFSAERLKGVDSTLKIQPAKLEDSAVYLCASSLTGGHEQYFGPGTRLTVT.

The rearrangement joins TRBV5-4 to TRBJ1-6, with TRBD1 matching over 9 bases. The CDR3 consists of 15 residues. The germline CDR1 and CDR2 sequences are SGHNT and YYREEE (reference sequence). V was pared by 4 bases and J by 5 bases, with 4 bases of the junction left unmatched. CDR3 in amino acids: CASSRQGVNNSPLHF. The CDR3 bases are TGTGCCAGCAGCAGACAGGGGGTAAATAATTCACCCCTCCACTTT.

A note on this clonotype: This sequence may be a read error, since a much larger clone differs from it by one base. The DNA of the CDR3 is TGTGCCAGTAGTATAGTTACGGGGAATGCAGCTTTCTTT. Protein product: CASSIVTGNAAFF. J is TRBJ1-1 and V is TRBV19; D remains unclear. Germline CDR1 reads LNHDA; CDR2 reads SQIVND (reference sequence). V gave up 1 base and J gave up 10 bases, with 13 bases separating them. The CDR3 runs to 13 residues. Together with reference TRBV19 and TRBJ1-1, the CDR3 gives the full variable domain: DGGITQSPKYLFRKEGQNVTLSCEQNLNHDAMYWYRQDPGQGLRLIYYSQIVNDFQKGDIAEGYSVSREKKESFPLTVTSAQKNPTAFYLCASSIVTGNAAFFGQGTRLTVV.

In its sample, this clonotype is medium-sized. The genes are TRBV28 and TRBJ1-6; D is undetermined. Germline CDR1 reads MDHEN; CDR2 reads SYDVKM. Deletions cut 5 bases from V and 9 bases from J, with 11 bases between. This CDR3 has 13 residues. In DNA, the CDR3 is TGTGCCAGCAGTCTCGGAAGTGTTTCACCCCTCCACTTT. This translates into CASSLGSVSPLHF. Using reference TRBV28 and TRBJ1-6 for the parts outside the CDR3, the full variable domain is DVKVTQSSRYLVKRTGEKVFLECVQDMDHENMFWYRQDPGLGLRLIYFSYDVKMKEKGDIPEGYSVSREKKERFSLILESASTNQTSMYLCASSLGSVSPLHFGNGTRLTVT.

This rearrangement joins TRBV20-1 to TRBJ2-2; D gene uncertain. Germline loops: CDR1 DFQATT, CDR2 SNEGSKA (reference sequence). CDR3 size: 14 residues. Trimming left V 4 bases short and J 4 bases short, with 13 bases between. CDR3 sequence: CSATTEHVTGELFF. In DNA form, the CDR3 reads TGCAGTGCTACCACGGAGCACGTCACCGGGGAGCTGTTTTTT.

This clonotype was detected ten times or more. This chain connects TRBV18 to TRBJ1-3, with a tentative D call TRBD1 (6 bases). The CDR3 has 17 amino acids. CDR1 is KGHSH, CDR2 LQKENI, per germline. Between the trimmed V and J ends, which lost 5 bases and 3 bases, there was a span of 20 bases. CDR3 amino acids: CASSSQVGGAYGNTIYF. In nucleotides, the CDR3 is TGTGCCAGCTCATCCCAGGTTGGGGGCGCTTATGGAAACACCATATATTTT.

This clonotype was picked up a small number of times. This sequence joins TRBV12-3 or TRBV12-4 and TRBJ2-1; D is uncertain. Trimming cost V 5 bases and J 5 bases, with 13 bases left between them. The CDR3 extends over 14 amino acids. CDR3 DNA: TGTGCCAGCAGTCGGGTCCGAGTCCACAATGAGCAGTTCTTC. Translation gives CASSRVRVHNEQFF.

In its sample, this clonotype was seen once. A much larger clone differs by one base, so this may be a read error. This sequence joins TRBV28 and TRBJ1-2, with unresolved D. The CDR3 sequence is 12 residues long. Germline V gene lookup returns CDR1 MDHEN and CDR2 SYDVKM. The V and J ends lost 4 bases and 9 bases respectively, with 12 bases between them. This CDR3 is CASSSATRSYTF. CDR3 coding DNA: TGTGCCAGCAGTTCCGCCACTCGGAGCTACACCTTC.

By share, this clonotype ranks as medium-sized. CDR3 nucleotides: TGCAGCGGGAGGGACAGGGCTTCAGCCAATGAGCAGTTCTTC. Its protein product is CSGRDRASANEQFF. The gene calls are TRBV29-1 and TRBJ2-1; 9 bases line up with TRBD1. Looked up from germline, CDR1 is SQVTM and CDR2 is ANQGSEA. J lost 6 bases, V lost 7 bases, and 10 bases had no gene match. The CDR3 consists of 14 residues.

V gene TRBV12-3 or TRBV12-4 combines with J gene TRBJ2-7; no clear D. V was trimmed by 6 bases and J by 0 bases, leaving 9 bases between them. The CDR3 loop spans 13 amino acids. The DNA for the CDR3 is TGTGCCAGCAGAAATCAAAACTCCTACGAGCAGTACTTC. It is translated as CASRNQNSYEQYF.

This clonotype ranks as medium-sized. This chain links TRBV28 with TRBJ2-2; D is uncertain. Germline assignment: CDR1 MDHEN and CDR2 SYDVKM. This CDR3 region has 12 residues. Trimming cost V 7 bases and J 5 bases, with 8 bases left between them. CDR3 protein: CASNLRTGELFF. The DNA of the CDR3 is TGTGCCAGCAATCTGCGAACCGGGGAGCTGTTTTTT.

This clonotype is judged medium-sized. This rearrangement joins TRBV27 to TRBJ2-2; no clear D. V was trimmed by 4 bases and J by 2 bases, leaving 5 bases between them. Looked up from germline, CDR1 is MNHEY and CDR2 is SMNVEV (reference sequence). The CDR3 is made up of 13 amino acids. This CDR3 is CASSSHNTGELFF. DNA of the CDR3: TGTGCCAGCAGTTCACATAACACCGGGGAGCTGTTTTTT.

The chain carries TRBV20-1 and TRBJ1-1, with no clear D. CDR3 length: 14 amino acids. Germline CDR1 reads DFQATT; CDR2 reads SNEGSKA (reference sequence). The germline V and J ends were trimmed by 0 bases and 4 bases, with 12 bases remaining between them. In nucleotides, the CDR3 is TGCAGTGCTAGAGATGACCGAGGGTCCACTGAAGCTTTCTTT. This codes for CSARDDRGSTEAFF.

Only a few counts were recorded for this clonotype. V gene TRBV28 combines with J gene TRBJ1-1; TRBD1 might be the D (5 bases). The germline gives CDR1 MDHEN, CDR2 SYDVKM. The CDR3 covers 14 residues. V lost 7 bases, J lost 1 base, and 13 bases lay in between. The CDR3 protein is CASIVPGGNTEAFF. The CDR3 DNA sequence: TGTGCCAGCATCGTCCCCGGGGGGAACACTGAAGCTTTCTTT.

In this sample, this clonotype is medium-sized. The V call is TRBV7-2, the J call TRBJ2-7; 14 positions match TRBD2. The V gene end was trimmed by 1 base and the J gene end by 6 bases; junction bases not matched to a gene: 8. Germline V CDR1 and CDR2: SGHTA, FQGNSA. The CDR3 length is 17 residues. CDR3 in amino acids: CASSLDGWGTSGSEQYF. The CDR3 DNA follows: TGTGCCAGCAGCTTAGATGGGTGGGGGACTAGCGGGAGCGAGCAGTACTTC.

In its sample, this clonotype was seen a few times. The gene calls are TRBV5-5 and TRBJ2-6, with no clear D. Trimming left V 0 bases short and J 0 bases short, with 10 bases between. In germline, CDR1 is SGHKS, CDR2 YYEKEE (reference sequence). This CDR3 has 17 residues. CDR3 DNA: TGTGCCAGCAGCTTGGTCCCCCAGAGCTCTGGGGCCAACGTCCTGACTTTC. Its protein product is CASSLVPQSSGANVLTF.

This chain joins TRBV20-1 and TRBJ1-2, with 10 bases lining up with TRBD1. The CDR3 runs 13 residues. Germline loops: CDR1 DFQATT, CDR2 SNEGSKA (reference sequence). The V segment lost 6 bases and the J segment 6 bases; nucleotides outside the gene matches: 7. Here the CDR3 DNA reads TGCAGTGCGCCGACAGGGGGCGCCGATGGCTACACCTTC. This codes for CSAPTGGADGYTF.

V usage is TRBV20-1 and J usage is TRBJ2-7; 14 bases are shared with TRBD2. This CDR3 region has 16 residues. The V gene end was trimmed by 6 bases and the J gene end by 2 bases; junction bases not matched to a gene: 9. CDR1 and CDR2 (germline): DFQATT, SNEGSKA (reference sequence). The chain's CDR3 is CSARGTSGSNTYEQYF. In nucleotides, the CDR3 is TGCAGTGCCCGAGGGACTAGCGGGAGTAACACCTACGAGCAGTACTTC.

Judged by abundance, this clonotype is medium-sized. The chain recombines TRBV6-6 with TRBJ2-7; the D is unclear. Per the germline V gene, CDR1 is MNHNY and CDR2 is SVGAGI (reference sequence). V lost 7 bases and J 3 bases, leaving 10 bases between the germline ends. The CDR3 spans 12 residues. This chain's CDR3 is CASTDGNYEQYF. Written as DNA, the CDR3 is TGTGCCAGCACGGACGGAAACTACGAGCAGTACTTC.

CDR3 in amino acids: CSASLTGEQYF. As DNA, the CDR3 is TGCAGTGCTAGCTTAACAGGGGAGCAGTACTTC. This chain links TRBV20-1 with TRBJ2-7, with D perhaps TRBD1 (6 bases). This CDR3 comprises 11 residues. CDR1 is DFQATT and CDR2 is SNEGSKA in the germline V gene (reference sequence). The V end was cut by 3 bases, the J end by 7 bases, with 10 bases between.

This clonotype is medium-sized (0.01 to 0.1%) in the sample. V and J are TRBV14 and TRBJ1-3; 8 nucleotides align to TRBD1. Germline CDR1 and CDR2: SGHDN and FVKESK. The CDR3 has 12 residues. V trimming: 6 bases; J trimming: 9 bases; junction bases outside the gene matches: 4. The DNA for the CDR3 is TGTGCCAGCAGACCCACAGGGGGCACCATATATTTT. Amino acid sequence: CASRPTGGTIYF.

This clonotype is medium-sized (0.01 to 0.1%) in the sample. The V call is TRBV28, the J call TRBJ1-6; the D is unclear. Per germline, CDR1 MDHEN and CDR2 SYDVKM. The CDR3 covers 16 residues. With 4 bases removed from V and 0 bases from J, the gap between germline ends came to 10 bases. CDR3 bases: TGTGCCAGCAGTTCCGGCCCTAGCTCCTATAATTCACCCCTCCACTTT. This encodes CASSSGPSSYNSPLHF.

In the case of this clonotype: A read error may explain this, as a much larger clone is one base away. V usage is TRBV27 and J usage is TRBJ1-6; D remains unclear. V lost 6 bases and J lost 8, with 17 bases in between. The CDR3 totals 15 residues. Germline-derived CDR1 and CDR2 are MNHEY and SMNVEV (reference sequence). The CDR3 DNA follows: TGTGCCAGCAGGACCAGGTGGCGCGTAGATTCACCCCTCCACTTT. This sequence encodes CASRTRWRVDSPLHF.

By share of the sample, this clonotype is medium-sized. The chain couples TRBV6-6 to TRBJ2-3, with TRBD1 identical over 7 bases. This CDR3 spans 14 amino acids. Per the germline V gene, CDR1 is MNHNY and CDR2 is SVGAGI (reference sequence). The ends lost 8 bases at V and 5 bases at J; junction bases unmatched: 10. For the CDR3, the DNA is TGTGCCAGCGGGTCGACAGGGCTAGGAGATACGCAGTATTTT. Translating gives CASGSTGLGDTQYF.

V usage is TRBV6-5 and J usage is TRBJ2-5; unclear D gene. The CDR3 is 13 residues long. Per germline, CDR1 MNHEY and CDR2 SVGAGI. V lost 4 bases and J lost 0, with 6 bases in between. The CDR3 nucleotides read TGTGCCAGCAGTTCCCTGTACCAAGAGACCCAGTACTTC. Translating gives CASSSLYQETQYF.

This clonotype was detected ten times or more. The rearrangement joins TRBV19 to TRBJ1-5; the D is unclear. Between the trimmed V and J ends, which lost 1 base and 2 bases, there was a span of 9 bases. Germline V gene data show CDR1 as LNHDA and CDR2 as SQIVND (reference sequence). The CDR3 length is 15 residues. This CDR3 reads CASSIGNSGNQPQHF. In DNA, the CDR3 is TGTGCCAGTAGTATAGGTAACAGCGGCAATCAGCCCCAGCATTTT.

This rearrangement joins TRBV20-1 to TRBJ1-5, with D possibly TRBD1 on 5 matching bases. The CDR3 totals 16 residues. Per germline, CDR1 DFQATT and CDR2 SNEGSKA (reference sequence). V lost 6 bases and J lost 1, with 19 bases in between. The CDR3 DNA reads TGCAGTGCACCCCCAAAATATAGGGACAGCAATCAGCCCCAGCATTTT. Its translation is CSAPPKYRDSNQPQHF.

This clonotype is medium-sized in the sample. V is TRBV19 and J is TRBJ1-2, with a weak D call TRBD1 (6 bases). CDR1 is LNHDA and CDR2 is SQIVND in the germline V gene (reference sequence). The ends were cut back, 3 bases at V and 5 bases at J, with 28 bases in the middle. The CDR3 runs to 19 residues. In DNA form, the CDR3 reads TGTGCCAGTAGTATCAGTTTAGGATTCTTAGACAGGCACGGTTATGGCTACACCTTC. Translating it yields CASSISLGFLDRHGYGYTF.

This clonotype was seen a handful of times. The rearrangement links TRBV7-9 to TRBJ1-4, with TRBD1 as a possible D gene (6 bases). This CDR3 is built from 14 residues. The V and J ends lost 3 bases and 6 bases respectively, with 11 bases between them. Looked up from germline, CDR1 is SEHNR and CDR2 is FQNEAQ (reference sequence). CDR3 nucleotides: TGTGCCAGCAGCTTTACCAGGGGTGATGAAAAACTGTTTTTT. This encodes CASSFTRGDEKLFF.

This clonotype was found a few times. The chain has TRBV27 and TRBJ1-4, with D unresolved. Trimming left V 4 bases short and J 8 bases short, with 14 bases between. The CDR3 is made up of 14 amino acids. Germline CDR1 and CDR2: MNHEY and SMNVEV (reference sequence). The CDR3 DNA reads TGTGCCAGCAGTTCTCTAGGGTTTGGGGAAAAACTGTTTTTT. Translation: CASSSLGFGEKLFF.

This clonotype was picked up a small number of times. The rearrangement joins TRBV14 to TRBJ2-6; a weak D match, TRBD1 (6 bases). The CDR3 extends over 19 amino acids. Trimming took 1 base from V and 0 from J, leaving 16 bases between them. Looked up from germline, CDR1 is SGHDN and CDR2 is FVKESK. CDR3 region: CASSQAWGRADSGANVLTF. CDR3 in DNA: TGTGCCAGCAGCCAAGCCTGGGGGCGAGCGGACTCTGGGGCCAACGTCCTGACTTTC.

The chain uses TRBV7-9 and TRBJ2-5; D possibly corresponds to TRBD2 (5 bases). Germline V CDR1 and CDR2: SEHNR, FQNEAQ (reference sequence). The ends were cut back, 5 bases at V and 1 base at J, with 14 bases in the middle. The CDR3 covers 15 residues. The CDR3 sequence: CASSPTGLFQETQYF. CDR3 nucleotides: TGTGCCAGCAGCCCGACGGGATTGTTCCAAGAGACCCAGTACTTC.